This TCR beta chain was identified during a study of vaccination effects on CD4 cells after COVID-19. Study-wide context: Participants received two doses of either the BNT162b2 or mRNA-1273 vaccine. Study results and limitations: Sampling in the study covered few convalescent patients and included no early post-infection timepoints. Marked clonal contraction of infection- and vaccine-induced clones was seen late after vaccination.

Assay: immunoSEQ multiplex PCR; the TCRdb copy retains only in-frame clones and omits some. The top ten clones hold around 4.4% of a sample with around 35,000 clones, 68% of them seen once. In regard to this clone: Its target is unknown.

CDR1 is SGHRS and CDR2 is YFSETQ in the germline V gene. This CDR3 contains 16 residues. V was pared by 4 bases and J by 6 bases, with 13 bases of the junction left unmatched. At the end of over 8 days of culture, CD4+ T cells were isolated. The sequence derives from a human donor who received a COVID-19 vaccine. The genes are TRBV5-1 and TRBJ2-1, with TRBD2 matching 7 bases. The input for sequencing was CD4+ T cells from PBMCs cultured without peptide, taken before COVID-19 vaccination. In DNA, the CDR3 is TGCGCCAGCAGCCTACAGACTAGCCTTTACTCCAATGAGCAGTTCTTC. It yields the protein CASSLQTSLYSNEQFF. Full variable domain (rest looked up from reference TRBV5-1 and TRBJ2-1): KAGVTQTPRYLIKTRGQQVTLSCSPISGHRSVSWYQQTPGQGLQFLFEYFSETQRNKGNFPGRFSGRQFSNSRSEMNVSTLELGDSALYLCASSLQTSLYSNEQFFGPGTRLTVL.